Listed below are T cell receptor beta chains from one sample, sequenced in a study of T-cell memory formation after mild COVID-19. TCRdb processed the 5' RACE reads anew with MiXCR; each CDR3 protein has one entry. This table holds 400,000 to 500,000 distinct CDR3 sequences, 15% to 25% found once. The sample consisted of PBMCs or a T cell subset sorted from them (not recorded which). The origin of the receptors is an adult woman who had mild COVID-19 (a few samples of this study predate the infection). Cell type and time point are not known. Each CDR3 is given with its conserved first and last residue. Fields, in order: J gene, V gene, D gene, clone size, CDR3 DNA, CDR3 protein. The D gene is left open where the match is weak. Clone size is shown for a subset of rows, as once, few, many or a class of expanded clone.

J gene: TRBJ2-5; V gene: TRBV15; D gene: .; clone size: few; CDR3 DNA: TGTGCCACCAGCAGGGGCAGACACCAAGAGACCCAGTACTTC; CDR3 protein: CATSRGRHQETQYF
J gene: TRBJ1-5; V gene: TRBV6-1; D gene: .; clone size: .; CDR3 DNA: TGTGCCAGCAGTGGGGTTTTCGGGGAAGTTTACATTCAGCCCCAGCATTTT; CDR3 protein: CASSGVFGEVYIQPQHF
J gene: TRBJ1-6; V gene: TRBV18; D gene: TRBD1; clone size: .; CDR3 DNA: TGTGCCAGCTCACCACGATCGCTAGGGACAGACGCCAATTCACCCCTCCACTTT; CDR3 protein: CASSPRSLGTDANSPLHF
J gene: TRBJ2-5; V gene: TRBV5-1; D gene: TRBD2; clone size: few; CDR3 DNA: TGCGCCAGCAGCAGAACCGGGCGGGGGACTCAAGAGACCCAGTACTTC; CDR3 protein: CASSRTGRGTQETQYF
J gene: TRBJ2-5; V gene: TRBV12-3/TRBV12-4; D gene: .; clone size: medium-sized; CDR3 DNA: TGTGCCAGCAGTTTAGGCGAGACCCAGTACTTC; CDR3 protein: CASSLGETQYF
J gene: TRBJ1-2; V gene: TRBV6-5; D gene: TRBD1; clone size: many; CDR3 DNA: TGTGCCAGCAGACAACCGGACAGGGTTGGTGGCTACACCTTC; CDR3 protein: CASRQPDRVGGYTF
J gene: TRBJ2-7; V gene: TRBV20-1; D gene: TRBD1; clone size: .; CDR3 DNA: TGCAGTGCTAGGGCTCCTGACAGGGACGAGCAGTACTTC; CDR3 protein: CSARAPDRDEQYF
J gene: TRBJ2-1; V gene: TRBV11-1; D gene: TRBD2; clone size: few; CDR3 DNA: TGTGCCAGCACGGGAGGGGCGTGGGGCAATGAGCAGTTCTTC; CDR3 protein: CASTGGAWGNEQFF
J gene: TRBJ2-7; V gene: TRBV27; D gene: TRBD1; clone size: .; CDR3 DNA: TGTGCCAGCAGTTTATACAGGGGGCCGCTCGACGAGCAGTACTTC; CDR3 protein: CASSLYRGPLDEQYF
J gene: TRBJ2-7; V gene: TRBV11-2; D gene: .; clone size: .; CDR3 DNA: TGTGCCAGCAGCCCGGTGGCCGAGCAGTACTTC; CDR3 protein: CASSPVAEQYF
J gene: TRBJ2-1; V gene: TRBV5-1; D gene: .; clone size: few; CDR3 DNA: TGCGCCAGCAGCTTGGAGTTCTGGAATGAGCAGTTCTTC; CDR3 protein: CASSLEFWNEQFF
J gene: TRBJ1-1; V gene: TRBV6-5; D gene: .; clone size: .; CDR3 DNA: TGTGCCAGCAGGGGTACAGGGACCGCTGAAGCTTTCTTT; CDR3 protein: CASRGTGTAEAFF
J gene: TRBJ1-2; V gene: TRBV9; D gene: .; clone size: .; CDR3 DNA: TGTGCCAGCAGCGTAGCTCCTTCGGCCAGGGGCTATGGCTACACCTTC; CDR3 protein: CASSVAPSARGYGYTF
J gene: TRBJ1-5; V gene: TRBV12-3/TRBV12-4; D gene: .; clone size: .; CDR3 DNA: TGTGCCAGCAGTTTAGGCATGGGGCATAGCAATCAGCCCCAGCATTTT; CDR3 protein: CASSLGMGHSNQPQHF
J gene: TRBJ2-5; V gene: TRBV7-3; D gene: TRBD2; clone size: .; CDR3 DNA: TGTGCCAGCAGCAGAGGCGGGAGCTCCCGCAAAGAGACCCAGTACTTC; CDR3 protein: CASSRGGSSRKETQYF
J gene: TRBJ2-7; V gene: TRBV7-9; D gene: .; clone size: .; CDR3 DNA: TGTGCCAGCAGTTATTCCCGCGGGGCACCGAATCGGGCAGAGCAGTACTTC; CDR3 protein: CASSYSRGAPNRAEQYF
J gene: TRBJ2-1; V gene: TRBV7-2; D gene: .; clone size: many; CDR3 DNA: TGTGCCAGCAGCTTAGCTGCGGGCAGCTCCTACAATGAGCAGTTCTTC; CDR3 protein: CASSLAAGSSYNEQFF
J gene: TRBJ1-5; V gene: TRBV12-3/TRBV12-4; D gene: TRBD1; clone size: few; CDR3 DNA: TGTGCCAGCAGGCCCGACAGGGGGGACAATCAGCCCCAGCATTTT; CDR3 protein: CASRPDRGDNQPQHF
J gene: TRBJ2-7; V gene: TRBV20-1; D gene: .; clone size: .; CDR3 DNA: TGCAGTGCTAGAGGGGGGCCGGGGAGCGAGCAGTACTTC; CDR3 protein: CSARGGPGSEQYF
J gene: TRBJ1-5; V gene: TRBV24-1; D gene: .; clone size: few; CDR3 DNA: TGTGCCACCAGTGACCAAAATCAGCCCCAGCATTTT; CDR3 protein: CATSDQNQPQHF
J gene: TRBJ1-2; V gene: TRBV12-3/TRBV12-4; D gene: .; clone size: .; CDR3 DNA: TGTGCCAGCAGACTCCCGGGGTGGTTACCTAACTATGGCTACACCTTC; CDR3 protein: CASRLPGWLPNYGYTF
J gene: TRBJ1-2; V gene: TRBV9; D gene: TRBD1; clone size: .; CDR3 DNA: TGTGCCAGCAGCGCCGAGGGACAGGGGGCCTACGACTATGGCTACACCTTC; CDR3 protein: CASSAEGQGAYDYGYTF
J gene: TRBJ2-2; V gene: TRBV4-2; D gene: .; clone size: .; CDR3 DNA: TGTGCCAGCAGCCAAGATCTCGCGGCTTCCGGGGAGCTGTTTTTT; CDR3 protein: CASSQDLAASGELFF
J gene: TRBJ2-7; V gene: TRBV5-1; D gene: .; clone size: .; CDR3 DNA: TGCGCCAGCAGCTTTGGGGGGACAGAGGACTACGAGCAGTACTTC; CDR3 protein: CASSFGGTEDYEQYF